This T cell receptor (beta chain) comes out of a study of blood T cell repertoires in COVID-19. Study information: Acute-phase and convalescent COVID-19 samples originated in the United States, Italy and Spain.

This CDR3 contains 15 residues. The germline CDR1 and CDR2 sequences are MGHRA and YSYEKL. Unmatched junction bases numbered 6, after V lost 2 bases and J lost 5 bases. Sequencing used immunoSEQ multiplex PCR; TCRdb keeps in-frame clones, though not all of them. The table includes under 200,000 clones, around 83% detected once. The rearrangement uses TRBV4-1 and TRBJ1-1, with 9 bases matching TRBD1. The TCR originated in a man in his late teens or twenties with acute or convalescent COVID-19. The sequenced sample consisted of peripheral blood. CDR3 nucleotides: TGCGCCAGCAGCCAATTGGCGACAGGGGGAACTGAAGCTTTCTTT. Protein product: CASSQLATGGTEAFF.